The 18 T cell receptor beta chains listed next were all sequenced from one sample in a study of CD8+ T cells in alopecia areata. Following extraction, RNA underwent reverse transcription to cDNA, which served as the sequencing template. The table came from immunoSEQ multiplex PCR; TCRdb's copy has only in-frame clones and leaves some out. Of 200,000 to 250,000 clones listed, around 62% are singletons. Sequences were derived from CD4+ T cells sorted from blood, sampled at week 0. These receptors were taken from a human donor with alopecia areata.

This chain connects TRBV10-3 to TRBJ2-7, with D possibly TRBD1 on 6 matching bases. The CDR3 length is 12 residues. Germline V gives CDR1 ENHRY, CDR2 SYGVKD. V was trimmed by 10 bases and J by 0 bases, leaving 10 bases between them. The CDR3 nucleotides are TGTGCCACCGAGGACAGCTCCTACGAGCAGTACTTC. It specifies CATEDSSYEQYF.

The chain uses TRBV25-1 and TRBJ2-1; D is uncertain. The V and J ends lost 2 bases and 0 bases respectively, with 11 bases between them. Germline V gives CDR1 MGHDK, CDR2 SYGVNS. This CDR3 is 16 amino acids long. The CDR3 region has the DNA TGTGCCAGCAGTGAACCGGTTCCTAGCTCCTACAATGAGCAGTTCTTC. Its protein product is CASSEPVPSSYNEQFF.

This clone was seen a handful of times. The chain employs TRBV2 and TRBJ2-2; 8 bases are a match to TRBD2. V was clipped by 8 bases and J by 5 bases; unmatched bases: 4. The V gene's germline CDR1 is SNHLY and CDR2 FYNNEI. The CDR3 contains 13 residues. The DNA of the CDR3 is TGTGCCAGCTCCATAGCGGGGACCGGGGAGCTGTTTTTT. This translates into CASSIAGTGELFF. Full variable domain (rest looked up from reference TRBV2 and TRBJ2-2): EPEVTQTPSHQVTQMGQEVILRCVPISNHLYFYWYRQILGQKVEFLVSFYNNEISEKSEIFDDQFSVERPDGSNFTLKIRSTKLEDSAMYFCASSIAGTGELFFGEGSRLTVL.

The chain has TRBV9 and TRBJ1-2; D remains ambiguous. V was shortened by 4 bases and J by 3 bases, with 13 bases between the two germline ends. The CDR3 loop spans 14 amino acids. The germline gives CDR1 SGDLS, CDR2 YYNGEE. The CDR3: CASSKGLIDYGYTF. The CDR3 DNA sequence: TGTGCCAGCAGCAAAGGATTGATCGACTATGGCTACACCTTC.

This clone has more than one count but fewer than ten. The chain couples TRBV6-5 to TRBJ2-1, with TRBD2 matching over 10 bases. The V segment lost 6 bases and the J segment 2 bases; nucleotides outside the gene matches: 4. The CDR3 loop spans 15 amino acids. Germline V lookup: CDR1 MNHEY, CDR2 SVGAGI. The CDR3 here is CASRLAGGPYNEQFF. CDR3 nucleotides: TGTGCCAGCAGATTAGCGGGAGGCCCCTACAATGAGCAGTTCTTC.

The chain is built from TRBV30 and TRBJ1-4; TRBD1 might be the D (5 bases). Germline-derived CDR1 and CDR2 are GTSNPN and SVGIG (reference sequence). This CDR3 is built from 13 residues. V dropped 8 bases and J dropped 8 bases, with 18 bases sitting between them. The CDR3 here is CAQDGGAGEKLFF. The CDR3 DNA reads TGTGCCCAAGACGGGGGAGCGGGGGAAAAACTGTTTTTT.

This clone was detected a few times. The chain recombines TRBV14 with TRBJ2-2; no firm D call. Germline CDR1 is SGHDN and CDR2 is FVKESK. The ends were cut back, 4 bases at V and 1 base at J, with 10 bases in the middle. This CDR3 spans 15 amino acids. The chain's CDR3 is CASSLRVWNTGELFF. The CDR3, as DNA: TGTGCCAGCAGCCTACGCGTTTGGAACACCGGGGAGCTGTTTTTT. Filled out from reference TRBV14 and TRBJ2-2, the complete variable domain reads EAGVTQFPSHSVIEKGQTVTLRCDPISGHDNLYWYRRVMGKEIKFLLHFVKESKQDESGMPNNRFLAERTGGTYSTLKVQPAELEDSGVYFCASSLRVWNTGELFFGEGSRLTVL.

This clone occurred once. The chain employs TRBV4-2 and TRBJ1-5; D is perhaps TRBD1 (5 bases). Germline loops: CDR1 LGHNA, CDR2 YNFKEQ. CDR3 length: 16 amino acids. Trimming shortened V by 0 bases and J by 2 bases, and 11 bases separated the two germline ends. CDR3: CASSQDRGRGNQPQHF. CDR3 in DNA: TGTGCCAGCAGCCAAGATCGCGGCAGGGGCAATCAGCCCCAGCATTTT.

This chain joins TRBV7-9 and TRBJ2-2; D uncertain. V gave up 1 base and J gave up 2 bases, with 5 bases separating them. Per the germline V gene, CDR1 is SEHNR and CDR2 is FQNEAQ (reference sequence). This CDR3 spans 14 amino acids. The DNA for the CDR3 is TGTGCCAGCAGCTTAGACCAAAACACCGGGGAGCTGTTTTTT. Amino acids: CASSLDQNTGELFF.

This sequence joins TRBV29-1 and TRBJ2-1, with D unclear. Per the germline V gene, CDR1 is SQVTM and CDR2 is ANQGSEA. CDR3 length: 14 residues. V lost 3 bases and J lost 1, with 10 bases in between. CDR3 DNA: TGCAGCGTTGACGGAGATATTTCCTACAATGAGCAGTTCTTC. Encoded protein: CSVDGDISYNEQFF.

This clone was observed a handful of times. The J gene is TRBJ2-3, the V gene TRBV7-3, with D possibly being TRBD1 (5 bases). The CDR3 sequence is 14 residues long. Trimming stripped 4 bases from V and 2 bases from J, with 10 bases between. CDR1 SGHTA and CDR2 FQGTGA come from the germline V gene. The CDR3 loop reads CASSSGRSTDTQYF. The CDR3 DNA reads TGTGCCAGCAGCTCAGGGCGTTCCACAGATACGCAGTATTTT.

The V and J genes are TRBV27 and TRBJ1-2; D may be TRBD1 (6 bases). Germline loops: CDR1 MNHEY, CDR2 SMNVEV (reference sequence). This CDR3 region has 14 residues. V dropped 4 bases and J dropped 5 bases, with 14 bases sitting between them. The CDR3 DNA follows: TGTGCCAGCAGTTCGGGACATCGGGGGTATGGCTACACCTTC. Protein sequence: CASSSGHRGYGYTF.

The V call is TRBV30, the J call TRBJ2-5; the match to TRBD2 covers 11 bases. The V gene's germline CDR1 is GTSNPN and CDR2 SVGIG (reference sequence). Trimming removed 2 bases from V and 0 bases from J; junction bases left unmatched: 14. The CDR3 contains 19 residues. This CDR3 is CAWSLPRGASGGHQETQYF. Here the CDR3 DNA reads TGTGCCTGGAGTCTACCCCGGGGGGCTAGCGGGGGGCACCAAGAGACCCAGTACTTC.

The chain has TRBV27 and TRBJ1-5; D call uncertain. Germline V gene sequence: CDR1 MNHEY, CDR2 SMNVEV (reference sequence). Between the trimmed V and J ends, which lost 0 bases and 0 bases, there was a span of 9 bases. The CDR3 contains 16 residues. The CDR3 nucleotides are TGTGCCAGCAGTTTATCGTGGCAGGTTAGCAATCAGCCCCAGCATTTT. The encoded protein is CASSLSWQVSNQPQHF.

This clone occurred a few times. The V call is TRBV29-1, the J call TRBJ2-3, with D unresolved. The germline CDR1 and CDR2 sequences are SQVTM and ANQGSEA. Trimming left V 6 bases short and J 4 bases short, with 11 bases between. This CDR3 is 12 amino acids long. The CDR3, as DNA: TGCAGCGTGGAGCTTTCCGCAGATACGCAGTATTTT. Its translation is CSVELSADTQYF.

This rearrangement joins TRBV4-1 to TRBJ2-1, with 8 bases fitting TRBD2. Germline lookup yields CDR1 MGHRA and CDR2 YSYEKL. J gave up 7 bases and V 4 bases, and 9 bases lay outside the gene matches. The CDR3 covers 15 residues. The CDR3: CASSLAGLAVNEQFF. The CDR3 DNA is TGCGCCAGCAGCCTGGCCGGACTAGCCGTGAATGAGCAGTTCTTC.

This clone was observed a handful of times. This rearrangement joins TRBV28 to TRBJ1-2, with no clear D. The CDR3 spans 12 residues. CDR1 is MDHEN and CDR2 is SYDVKM in the germline V gene. Trimming removed 4 bases at V and 4 bases at J, with 7 bases between. The CDR3 bases are TGTGCCAGCAGTTACAGCAGCTATGGCTACACCTTC. Translating it yields CASSYSSYGYTF.

The chain couples TRBV30 to TRBJ2-1; 13 nucleotides match TRBD2. CDR1 and CDR2 (germline): GTSNPN, SVGIG (reference sequence). Unmatched junction bases numbered 10, after V lost 3 bases and J lost 8 bases. This CDR3 has 16 residues. CDR3 residues: CAWSLPTSGGGYEQFF. The DNA for the CDR3 is TGTGCCTGGAGCCTACCCACTAGCGGGGGGGGCTATGAGCAGTTCTTC.